This T cell receptor beta chain derives from a study of blood T cell repertoires in COVID-19. Looked up from germline, CDR1 is MNHEY and CDR2 is SVGAGI. The CDR3 totals 14 residues. The germline V and J ends were trimmed by 6 bases and 0 bases, with 10 bases remaining between them. Only in-frame clones appear in the TCRdb table, and some are missing; sequencing was by immunoSEQ multiplex PCR. Here the sample spans fewer than 20,000 clones, around 82% being singletons. J is TRBJ2-3 and V is TRBV6-5; D is possibly TRBD2 (5 bases). The sequenced sample was peripheral blood. The receptor was derived from an older man with active COVID-19. For the CDR3, the DNA is TGTGCCAGCAGCCATGGAGGTAGCACAGATACGCAGTATTTT. As protein: CASSHGGSTDTQYF.